This record concerns one T cell receptor beta chain sequence. The antigen remains undetermined. The data belong to a study of CD8+CD57+ T cells in acquired aplastic anemia. About the research overall: DNA recovered from sorted CD4+ and CD8+ cells had a mean of approximately 3 ug. Study-wide results and caveats: Patients showed no significant difference from controls in CD8+ Simpson's diversity. In common between the patients and the controls were more than 25 CD8+ CDR3 sequences.

CDR3 and TCR beta VDJ profiling relied on a genomic DNA template. TCRdb re-derived calls from the reads in MiXCR, one entry per CDR3 protein. The repertoire consists of 250,000 to 350,000 distinct CDR3 sequences, with roughly half occurring once and the leading ten covering 6.5% to 10%. The length of the CDR3 is 15 residues. V dropped 0 bases and J dropped 6; count of bases not matched to a gene: 2. From germline, CDR1 is MNHEY and CDR2 SVGAGI. The receptor comes from a human donor with severe aplastic anemia or a healthy control (not recorded which). The J gene is TRBJ2-7, the V gene TRBV6-5, with TRBD2 identical over 13 bases. The specimen was sorted CD4+, CD8+, or CD8+CD57+ T cells (not recorded which) from PBMCs. For the CDR3, the DNA is TGTGCCAGCAGTTACTCCCGGACTAGCGGGAGCGAGCAGTACTTC. This encodes CASSYSRTSGSEQYF.